The rows below give T cell receptor beta chains drawn from one sample of a study of blood T cell repertoires in COVID-19. Some clones are missing from TCRdb's copy, which holds only in-frame ones; the method was immunoSEQ multiplex PCR. This sample yields approximately 480,000 clones, of which roughly 89% are seen a single time; about 0.91% belongs to the top ten. Sequenced sample: peripheral blood. The source of these receptors is a man younger than 35 with COVID-19, enrolled during active disease. CDR3s include the opening cysteine and the closing phenylalanine or tryptophan. Each record gives: J gene, V gene, CDR3 protein.

TRBJ2-3 TRBV15 CATSRDPGGTDTQYF
TRBJ1-1 TRBV6-4 CASSDTGPGQGLRAFF
TRBJ1-2 TRBV10-2 CASSDSARGVGYTF
TRBJ2-6 TRBV7-3 CASSLPLGDSSGANVLTF
TRBJ2-3 TRBV9 CASSATSGPTDTQYF
TRBJ2-2 TRBV5-1 CASSSTSGSNGELFF
TRBJ2-2 TRBV7-9 CASSLTGDNTGELFF
TRBJ1-3 TRBV5-6 CASSSPGTGPGNTIYF
TRBJ1-1 TRBV27 CASSLGLYTEAFF
TRBJ1-6 TRBV11-2 CASSKDRGNSPLHF
TRBJ2-7 TRBV21-1 CASSFRTGNYEQYF
TRBJ2-7 TRBV6-2/TRBV6-3 CASSYGPYEQYF
TRBJ2-3 TRBV9 CASSNSGEGTDTQYF
TRBJ2-7 TRBV3-1/TRBV3-2 CASSQRQGRVEQYF
TRBJ2-5 TRBV25-1 CASSLSETQYF
TRBJ1-2 TRBV5-6 CASSPQGQLGPNYGYTF
TRBJ2-5 TRBV12-5 CASATGGHETQYF
TRBJ2-1 TRBV5-1 CASSVRLALYNEQFF
TRBJ2-3 TRBV7-8 CASSLVSRHTDTQYF
TRBJ2-7 TRBV9 CASSPSGTGPYEQYF
TRBJ1-1 TRBV29-1 CSVEDPGWDTEAFF
TRBJ1-3 TRBV6-6 CASSALQGSSGNTIYF
TRBJ2-1 TRBV7-3 CASSAGGGNNEQFF
TRBJ2-7 TRBV9 CASSGDLLAGVFFEQYF
TRBJ2-5 TRBV24-1 CATSDTGSAQETQYF
TRBJ2-7 TRBV10-3 CAISEPSSVGGLLEQYF
TRBJ2-5 TRBV12-5 CASGLSGVETQYF
TRBJ1-2 TRBV18 CASSPETGLVYGYTF
TRBJ1-1 TRBV10-2 CASREFMNTEAFF
TRBJ2-7 TRBV4-1 CASSQVVLTSGRKWEQYF
TRBJ1-5 TRBV19 CASSPGINQPQHF
TRBJ1-1 TRBV2 CASSENWNTEAFF